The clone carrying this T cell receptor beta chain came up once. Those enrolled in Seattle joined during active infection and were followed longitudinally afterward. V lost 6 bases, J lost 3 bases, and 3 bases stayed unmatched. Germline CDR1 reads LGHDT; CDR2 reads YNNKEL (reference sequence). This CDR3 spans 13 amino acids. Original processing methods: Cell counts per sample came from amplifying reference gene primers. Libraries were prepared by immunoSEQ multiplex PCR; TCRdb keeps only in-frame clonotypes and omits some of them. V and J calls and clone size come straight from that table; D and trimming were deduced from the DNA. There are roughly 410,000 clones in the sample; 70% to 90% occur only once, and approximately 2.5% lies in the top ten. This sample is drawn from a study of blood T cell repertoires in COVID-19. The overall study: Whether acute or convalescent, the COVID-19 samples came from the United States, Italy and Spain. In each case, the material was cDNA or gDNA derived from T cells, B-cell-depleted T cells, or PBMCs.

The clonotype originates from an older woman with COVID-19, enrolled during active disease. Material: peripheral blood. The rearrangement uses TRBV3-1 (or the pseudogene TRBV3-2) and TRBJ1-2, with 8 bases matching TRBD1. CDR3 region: CASRVTGDYGYTF. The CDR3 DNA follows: TGTGCCAGCAGGGTGACAGGGGACTATGGCTACACCTTC.